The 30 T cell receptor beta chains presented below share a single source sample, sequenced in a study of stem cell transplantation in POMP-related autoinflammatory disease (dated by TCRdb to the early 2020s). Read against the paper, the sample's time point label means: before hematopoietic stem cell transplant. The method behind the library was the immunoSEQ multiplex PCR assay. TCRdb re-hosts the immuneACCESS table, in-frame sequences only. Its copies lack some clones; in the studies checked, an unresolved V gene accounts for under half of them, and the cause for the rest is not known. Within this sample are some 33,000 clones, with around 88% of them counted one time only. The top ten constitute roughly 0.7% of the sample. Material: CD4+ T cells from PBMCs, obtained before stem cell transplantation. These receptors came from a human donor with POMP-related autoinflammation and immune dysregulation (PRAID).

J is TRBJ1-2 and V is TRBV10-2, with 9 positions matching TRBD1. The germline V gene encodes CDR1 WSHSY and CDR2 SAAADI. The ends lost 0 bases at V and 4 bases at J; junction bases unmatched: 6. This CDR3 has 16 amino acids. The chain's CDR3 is CASSESPWGQGYGYTF. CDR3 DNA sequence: TGCGCCAGCAGTGAGTCCCCTTGGGGACAGGGCTATGGCTACACCTTC.

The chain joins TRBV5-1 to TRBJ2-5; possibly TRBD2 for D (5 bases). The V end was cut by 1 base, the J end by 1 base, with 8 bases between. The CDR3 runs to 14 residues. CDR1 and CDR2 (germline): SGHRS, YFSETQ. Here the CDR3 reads CASSLLARQETQYF. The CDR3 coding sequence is TGCGCCAGCAGCTTGTTAGCGCGCCAAGAGACCCAGTACTTC.

CDR3 bases: TGTGCCAGCAGCTTGCTTCCTAGCGGGAACACTAAGAAGTTCTTC. Amino acids: CASSLLPSGNTKKFF. The J gene is TRBJ2-1, the V gene TRBV5-8, with 9 bases identical to TRBD2. J was trimmed by 14 bases and V by 1 base; bases with no gene match: 13. The CDR3 has 15 residues. Looked up from germline, CDR1 is SGHTS and CDR2 is YDEGEE.

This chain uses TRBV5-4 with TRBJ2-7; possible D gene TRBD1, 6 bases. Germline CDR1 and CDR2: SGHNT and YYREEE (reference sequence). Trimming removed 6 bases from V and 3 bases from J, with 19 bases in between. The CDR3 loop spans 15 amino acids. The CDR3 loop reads CASNSPRGWHYEQYF. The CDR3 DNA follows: TGTGCCAGCAACTCCCCCAGGGGTTGGCACTACGAGCAGTACTTC.

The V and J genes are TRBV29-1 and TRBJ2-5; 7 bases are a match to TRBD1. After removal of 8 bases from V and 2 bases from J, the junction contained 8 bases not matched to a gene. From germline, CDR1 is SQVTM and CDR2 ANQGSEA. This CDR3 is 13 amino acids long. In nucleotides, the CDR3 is TGCAGCAGCCTACAGGGGATACAAGAGACCCAGTACTTC. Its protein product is CSSLQGIQETQYF.

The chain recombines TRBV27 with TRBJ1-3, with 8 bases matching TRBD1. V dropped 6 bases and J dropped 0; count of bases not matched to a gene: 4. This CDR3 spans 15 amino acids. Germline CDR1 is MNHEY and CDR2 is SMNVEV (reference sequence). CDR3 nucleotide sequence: TGTGCCAGCAGCCGGACAGGGCACTCTGGAAACACCATATATTTT. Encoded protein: CASSRTGHSGNTIYF.

This chain's CDR3 is CASRGRTANNEQFF. CDR3 bases: TGTGCCAGCAGGGGGAGGACAGCGAACAATGAGCAGTTCTTC. V and J are TRBV2 and TRBJ2-1; the D gene could be TRBD1 or TRBD2 (6 bases each). Germline values: CDR1 SNHLY, CDR2 FYNNEI. V dropped 6 bases and J dropped 5 bases, with 14 bases sitting between them. The CDR3 totals 14 residues.

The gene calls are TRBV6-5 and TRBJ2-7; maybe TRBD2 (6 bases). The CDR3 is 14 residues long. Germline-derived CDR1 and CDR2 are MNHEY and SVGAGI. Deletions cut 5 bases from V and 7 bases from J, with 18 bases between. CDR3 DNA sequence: TGTGCCAGCAGTCGTCCGGGACTTCTAGCTGAGCAGTACTTC. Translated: CASSRPGLLAEQYF.

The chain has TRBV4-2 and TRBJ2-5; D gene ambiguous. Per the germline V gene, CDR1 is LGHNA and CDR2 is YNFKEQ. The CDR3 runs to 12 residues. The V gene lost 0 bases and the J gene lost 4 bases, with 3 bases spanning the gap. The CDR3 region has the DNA TGTGCCAGCAGCCAAGATTTAGAGACCCAGTACTTC. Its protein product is CASSQDLETQYF.

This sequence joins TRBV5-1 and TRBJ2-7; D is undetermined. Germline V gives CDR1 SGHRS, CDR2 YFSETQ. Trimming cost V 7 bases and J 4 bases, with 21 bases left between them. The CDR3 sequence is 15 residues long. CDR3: CASSVNTLKWYEQYF. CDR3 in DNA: TGCGCCAGCTCCGTAAACACGCTTAAGTGGTACGAGCAGTACTTC.

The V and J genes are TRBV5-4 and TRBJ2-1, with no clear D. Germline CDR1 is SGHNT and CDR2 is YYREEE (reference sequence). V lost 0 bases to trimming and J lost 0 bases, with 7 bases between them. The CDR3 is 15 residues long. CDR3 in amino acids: CASSLAPVSYNEQFF. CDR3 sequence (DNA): TGTGCCAGCAGCTTGGCGCCGGTCTCCTACAATGAGCAGTTCTTC.

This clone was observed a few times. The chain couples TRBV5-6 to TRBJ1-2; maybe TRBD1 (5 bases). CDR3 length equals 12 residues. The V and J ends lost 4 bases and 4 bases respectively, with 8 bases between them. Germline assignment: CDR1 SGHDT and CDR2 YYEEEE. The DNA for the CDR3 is TGTGCCAGCAGCCACGACAGCTATGGCTACACCTTC. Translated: CASSHDSYGYTF.

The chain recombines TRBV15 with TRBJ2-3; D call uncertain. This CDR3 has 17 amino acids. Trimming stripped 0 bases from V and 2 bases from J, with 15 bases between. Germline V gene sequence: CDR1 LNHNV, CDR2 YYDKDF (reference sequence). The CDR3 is CATSREVGPVSTDTQYF. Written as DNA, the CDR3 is TGTGCCACCAGCAGAGAGGTTGGGCCAGTCTCCACAGATACGCAGTATTTT.

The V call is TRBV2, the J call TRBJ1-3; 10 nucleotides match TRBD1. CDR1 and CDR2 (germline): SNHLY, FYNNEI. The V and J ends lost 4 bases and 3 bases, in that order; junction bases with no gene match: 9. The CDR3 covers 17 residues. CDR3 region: CASSGQGARVIGNTIYF. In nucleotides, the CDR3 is TGTGCCAGCAGTGGACAGGGGGCGCGGGTTATTGGAAACACCATATATTTT.

DNA for the CDR3: TGTGCCAGCAGCCAAGGTTGGGGGGGCACCGCCTACGAGCAGTACTTC. Translating it yields CASSQGWGGTAYEQYF. V usage is TRBV14 and J usage is TRBJ2-7, with a tentative D call TRBD2 (7 bases). Trimming removed 1 base from V and 2 bases from J, with 15 bases in between. The CDR3 length is 16 residues. CDR1 SGHDN and CDR2 FVKESK come from the germline V gene.

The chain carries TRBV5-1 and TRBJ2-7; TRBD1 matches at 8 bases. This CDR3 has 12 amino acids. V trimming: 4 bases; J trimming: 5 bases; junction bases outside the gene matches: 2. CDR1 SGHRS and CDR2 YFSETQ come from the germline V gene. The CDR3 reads CASSPTGDEQYF. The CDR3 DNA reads TGCGCCAGCAGCCCGACAGGGGACGAGCAGTACTTC.

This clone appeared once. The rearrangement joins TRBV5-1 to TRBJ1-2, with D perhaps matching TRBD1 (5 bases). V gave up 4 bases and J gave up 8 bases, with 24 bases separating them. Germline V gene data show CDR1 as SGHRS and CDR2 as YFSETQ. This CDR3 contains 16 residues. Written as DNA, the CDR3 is TGCGCCAGCAGCGCAATCGACAGCCTATGGATGGGGGGCTACACCTTC. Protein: CASSAIDSLWMGGYTF. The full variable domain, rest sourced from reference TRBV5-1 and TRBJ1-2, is KAGVTQTPRYLIKTRGQQVTLSCSPISGHRSVSWYQQTPGQGLQFLFEYFSETQRNKGNFPGRFSGRQFSNSRSEMNVSTLELGDSALYLCASSAIDSLWMGGYTFGSGTRLTVV.

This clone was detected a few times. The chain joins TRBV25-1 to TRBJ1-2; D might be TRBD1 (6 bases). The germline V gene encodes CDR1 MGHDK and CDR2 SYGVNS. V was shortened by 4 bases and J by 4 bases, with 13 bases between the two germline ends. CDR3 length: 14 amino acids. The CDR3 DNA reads TGTGCCAGCAGTGTGGGGGGGCTAGGCTATGGCTACACCTTC. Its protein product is CASSVGGLGYGYTF.

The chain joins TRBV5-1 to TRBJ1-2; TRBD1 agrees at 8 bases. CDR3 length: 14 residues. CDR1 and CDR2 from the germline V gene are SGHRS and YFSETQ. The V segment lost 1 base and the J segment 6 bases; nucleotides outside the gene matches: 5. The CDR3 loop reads CASSLRGQGDGYTF. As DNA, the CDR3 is TGCGCCAGCAGCTTGAGAGGACAGGGCGATGGCTACACCTTC.

CDR3 in amino acids: CASKLGEAGYTF. The CDR3 DNA reads TGTGCCAGCAAACTAGGGGAAGCGGGCTACACCTTC. The chain has TRBV28 and TRBJ1-2, with D possibly matching TRBD1 (5 bases). Germline V gives CDR1 MDHEN, CDR2 SYDVKM. V shed 7 bases and J shed 8 bases, with 14 bases lying between them. This CDR3 spans 12 amino acids.

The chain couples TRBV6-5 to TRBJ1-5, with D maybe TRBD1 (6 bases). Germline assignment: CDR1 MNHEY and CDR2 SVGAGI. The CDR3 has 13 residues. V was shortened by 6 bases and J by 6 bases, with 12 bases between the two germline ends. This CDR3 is CASSRRGGQPQHF. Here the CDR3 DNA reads TGTGCCAGCAGCCGACGAGGGGGTCAGCCCCAGCATTTT.

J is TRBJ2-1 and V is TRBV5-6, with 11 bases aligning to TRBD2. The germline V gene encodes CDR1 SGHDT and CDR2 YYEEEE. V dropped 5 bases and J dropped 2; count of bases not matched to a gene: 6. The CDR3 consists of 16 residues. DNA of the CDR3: TGTGCCAGCAGACGAAGGGGACTAGCGGCCTACAATGAGCAGTTCTTC. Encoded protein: CASRRRGLAAYNEQFF.

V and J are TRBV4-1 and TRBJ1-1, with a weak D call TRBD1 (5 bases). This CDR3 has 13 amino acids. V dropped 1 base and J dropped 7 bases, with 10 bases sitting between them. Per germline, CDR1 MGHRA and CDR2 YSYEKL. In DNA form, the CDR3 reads TGCGCCAGCAGCCAAGGGGTACAGGATGAAGCTTTCTTT. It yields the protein CASSQGVQDEAFF.

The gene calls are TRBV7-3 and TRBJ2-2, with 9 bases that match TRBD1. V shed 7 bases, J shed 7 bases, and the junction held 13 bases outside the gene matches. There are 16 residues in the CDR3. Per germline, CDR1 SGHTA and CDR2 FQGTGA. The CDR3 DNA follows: TGTGCCAGCAAACGTTATCCGGGACAGGGATTCGGGGAGCTGTTTTTT. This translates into CASKRYPGQGFGELFF.

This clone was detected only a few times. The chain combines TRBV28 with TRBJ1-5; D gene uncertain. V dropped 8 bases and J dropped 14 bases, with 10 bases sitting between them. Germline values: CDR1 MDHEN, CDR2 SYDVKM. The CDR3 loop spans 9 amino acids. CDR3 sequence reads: CASGHGEHF. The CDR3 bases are TGTGCCAGCGGCCATGGGGAGCATTTT.

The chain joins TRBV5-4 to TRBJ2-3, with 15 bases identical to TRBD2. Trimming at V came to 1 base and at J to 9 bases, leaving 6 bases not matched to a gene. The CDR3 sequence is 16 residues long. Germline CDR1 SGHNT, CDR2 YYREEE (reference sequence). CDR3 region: CASSLPGLAGGETQYF. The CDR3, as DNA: TGTGCCAGCAGCTTGCCGGGACTAGCGGGAGGAGAAACGCAGTATTTT.

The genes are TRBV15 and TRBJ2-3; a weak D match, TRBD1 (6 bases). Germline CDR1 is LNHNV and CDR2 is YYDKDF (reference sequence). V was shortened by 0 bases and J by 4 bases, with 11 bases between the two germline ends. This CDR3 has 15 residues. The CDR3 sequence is CATSRDRGWPDTQYF. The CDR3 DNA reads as TGTGCCACCAGCAGAGACAGGGGATGGCCAGATACGCAGTATTTT.

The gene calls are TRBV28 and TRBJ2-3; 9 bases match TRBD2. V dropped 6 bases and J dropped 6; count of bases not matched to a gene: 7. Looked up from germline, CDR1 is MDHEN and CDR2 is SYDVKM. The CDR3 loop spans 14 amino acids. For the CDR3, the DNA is TGTGCCAGCAGGCTAGCGGGATCGGGGGATACGCAGTATTTT. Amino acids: CASRLAGSGDTQYF.

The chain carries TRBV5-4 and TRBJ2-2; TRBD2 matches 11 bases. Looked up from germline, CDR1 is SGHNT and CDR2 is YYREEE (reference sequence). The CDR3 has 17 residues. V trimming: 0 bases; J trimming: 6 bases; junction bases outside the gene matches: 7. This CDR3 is CASSLGPRSGRAGELFF. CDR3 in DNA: TGTGCCAGCAGCTTGGGCCCACGTAGCGGGAGGGCCGGGGAGCTGTTTTTT.

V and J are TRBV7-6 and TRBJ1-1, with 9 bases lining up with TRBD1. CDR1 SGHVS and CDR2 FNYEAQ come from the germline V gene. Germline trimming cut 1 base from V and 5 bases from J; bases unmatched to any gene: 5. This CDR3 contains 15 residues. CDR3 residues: CASSLGSGQGTEAFF. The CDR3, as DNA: TGTGCCAGCAGCTTAGGCAGCGGACAGGGGACTGAAGCTTTCTTT.